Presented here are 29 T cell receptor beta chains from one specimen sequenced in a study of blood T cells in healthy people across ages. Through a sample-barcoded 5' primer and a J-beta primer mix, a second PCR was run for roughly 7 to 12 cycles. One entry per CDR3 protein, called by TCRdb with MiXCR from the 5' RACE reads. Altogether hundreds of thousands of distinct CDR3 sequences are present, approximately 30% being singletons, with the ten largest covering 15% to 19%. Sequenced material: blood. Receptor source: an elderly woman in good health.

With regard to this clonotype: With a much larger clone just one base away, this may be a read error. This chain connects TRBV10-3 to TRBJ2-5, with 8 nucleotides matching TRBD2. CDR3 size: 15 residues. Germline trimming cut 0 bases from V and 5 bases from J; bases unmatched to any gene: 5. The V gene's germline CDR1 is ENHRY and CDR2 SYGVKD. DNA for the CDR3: TGTGCCATCAGTGAGTCCAGCGGGGGAAGGGAGACCCAGTACTTC. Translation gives CAISESSGGRETQYF.

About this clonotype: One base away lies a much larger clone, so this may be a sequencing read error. The CDR3 loop reads CASSLMQGAGNSPLHF. In DNA, the CDR3 is TGTGCCAGCAGCTTGATGCAGGGGGCGGGTAATTCACCCCTCCACTTT. V usage is TRBV5-6 and J usage is TRBJ1-6, with TRBD1 identical over 8 bases. V was clipped by 1 base and J by 6 bases; unmatched bases: 6. CDR1 and CDR2 (germline): SGHDT, YYEEEE. The CDR3 spans 16 residues. Full variable domain (outside the CDR3, taken from reference TRBV5-6 and TRBJ1-6): DAGVTQSPTHLIKTRGQQVTLRCSPKSGHDTVSWYQQALGQGPQFIFQYYEEEERQRGNFPDRFSGHQFPNYSSELNVNALLLGDSALYLCASSLMQGAGNSPLHFGNGTRLTVT.

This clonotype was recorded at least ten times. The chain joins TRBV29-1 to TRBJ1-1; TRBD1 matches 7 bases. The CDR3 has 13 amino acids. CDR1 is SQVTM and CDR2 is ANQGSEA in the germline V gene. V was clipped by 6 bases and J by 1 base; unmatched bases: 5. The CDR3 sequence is CSVRDRWNTEAFF. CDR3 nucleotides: TGCAGCGTCCGGGACAGATGGAACACTGAAGCTTTCTTT. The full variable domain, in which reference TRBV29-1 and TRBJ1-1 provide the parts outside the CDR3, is SAVISQKPSRDICQRGTSLTIQCQVDSQVTMMFWYRQQPGQSLTLIATANQGSEATYESGFVIDKFPISRPNLTFSTLTVSNMSPEDSSIYLCSVRDRWNTEAFFGQGTRLTVV.

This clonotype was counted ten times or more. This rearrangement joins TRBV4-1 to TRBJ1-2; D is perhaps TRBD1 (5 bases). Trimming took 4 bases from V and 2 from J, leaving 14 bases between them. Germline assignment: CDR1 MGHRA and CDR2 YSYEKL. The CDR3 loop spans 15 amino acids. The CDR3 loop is CASSPYEAGNYGYTF. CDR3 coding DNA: TGCGCCAGCAGCCCCTATGAGGCAGGGAACTATGGCTACACCTTC.

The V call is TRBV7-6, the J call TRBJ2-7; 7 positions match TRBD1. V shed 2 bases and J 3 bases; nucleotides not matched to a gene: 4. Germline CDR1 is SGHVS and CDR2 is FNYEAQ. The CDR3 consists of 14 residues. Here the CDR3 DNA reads TGTGCCAGCAGCTTATATACAGGGGTCTACGAGCAGTACTTC. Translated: CASSLYTGVYEQYF.

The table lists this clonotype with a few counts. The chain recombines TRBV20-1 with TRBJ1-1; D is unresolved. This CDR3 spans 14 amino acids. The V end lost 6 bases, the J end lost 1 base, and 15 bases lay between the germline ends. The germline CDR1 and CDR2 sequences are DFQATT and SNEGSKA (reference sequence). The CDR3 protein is CSAGRADTNTEAFF. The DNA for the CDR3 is TGCAGTGCAGGGAGGGCTGATACGAACACTGAAGCTTTCTTT.

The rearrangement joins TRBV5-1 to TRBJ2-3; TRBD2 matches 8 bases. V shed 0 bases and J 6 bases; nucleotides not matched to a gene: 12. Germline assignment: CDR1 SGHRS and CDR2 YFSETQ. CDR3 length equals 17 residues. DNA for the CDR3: TGCGCCAGCAGCTTGGTGGGCGGGGGGACTACCCGCGATACGCAGTATTTT. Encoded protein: CASSLVGGGTTRDTQYF.

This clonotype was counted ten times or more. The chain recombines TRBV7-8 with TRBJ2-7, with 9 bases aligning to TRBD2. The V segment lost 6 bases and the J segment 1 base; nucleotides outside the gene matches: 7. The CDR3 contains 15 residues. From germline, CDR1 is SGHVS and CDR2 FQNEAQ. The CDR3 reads CASRRGGGASYEQYF. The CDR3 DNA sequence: TGTGCCAGCAGGCGTGGCGGGGGGGCTTCCTACGAGCAGTACTTC.

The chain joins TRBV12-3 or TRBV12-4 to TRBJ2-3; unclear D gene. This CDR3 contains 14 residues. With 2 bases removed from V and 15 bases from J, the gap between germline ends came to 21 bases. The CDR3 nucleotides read TGTGCCAGCAGTTTAAGAGGCCGCACAGATGCGGAATATTTT. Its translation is CASSLRGRTDAEYF.

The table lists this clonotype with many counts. This chain's CDR3 is CAITSTSGASTDTQYF. CDR3 coding DNA: TGTGCCATCACGTCAACTAGCGGGGCTAGCACAGATACGCAGTATTTT. The rearrangement joins TRBV10-3 to TRBJ2-3; 10 bases agree with TRBD2. The CDR3 contains 16 residues. CDR1 is ENHRY and CDR2 is SYGVKD in the germline V gene. The V gene end was trimmed by 7 bases and the J gene end by 0 bases; junction bases not matched to a gene: 7.

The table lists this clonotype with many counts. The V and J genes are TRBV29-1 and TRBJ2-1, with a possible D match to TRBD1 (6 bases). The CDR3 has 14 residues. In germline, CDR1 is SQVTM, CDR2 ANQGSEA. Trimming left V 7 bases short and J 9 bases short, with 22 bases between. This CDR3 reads CSARTSGVGGEQFF. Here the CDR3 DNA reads TGCAGCGCCCGAACCTCAGGGGTTGGTGGTGAGCAGTTCTTC.

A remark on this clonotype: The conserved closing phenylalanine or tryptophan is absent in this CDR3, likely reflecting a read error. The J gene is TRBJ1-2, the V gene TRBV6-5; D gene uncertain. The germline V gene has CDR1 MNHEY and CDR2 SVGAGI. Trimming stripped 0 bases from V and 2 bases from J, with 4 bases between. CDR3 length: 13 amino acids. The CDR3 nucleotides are TGTGCCAGCAGTTACTCGGAGAACTATGGCTACACCGTC. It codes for CASSYSENYGYTV.

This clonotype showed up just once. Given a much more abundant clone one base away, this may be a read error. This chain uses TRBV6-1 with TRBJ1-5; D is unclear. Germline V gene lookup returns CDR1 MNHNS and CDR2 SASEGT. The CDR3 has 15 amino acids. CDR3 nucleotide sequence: TGTACCAGCAGTGAATCAACTGGGCTCAATCAGCCCCAGCATTTT. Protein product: CTSSESTGLNQPQHF.

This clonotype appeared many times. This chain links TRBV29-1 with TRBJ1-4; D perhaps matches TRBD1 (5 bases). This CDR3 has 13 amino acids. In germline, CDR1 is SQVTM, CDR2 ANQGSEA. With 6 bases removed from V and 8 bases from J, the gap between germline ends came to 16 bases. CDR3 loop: CSVEDTAGEKLFF. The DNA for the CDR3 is TGCAGCGTCGAGGACACGGCGGGAGAAAAACTGTTTTTT.

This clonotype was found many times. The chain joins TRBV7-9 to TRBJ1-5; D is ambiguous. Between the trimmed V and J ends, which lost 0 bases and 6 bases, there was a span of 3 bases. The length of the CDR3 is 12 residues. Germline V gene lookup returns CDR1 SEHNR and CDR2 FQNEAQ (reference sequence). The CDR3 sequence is CASSLAPQPQHF. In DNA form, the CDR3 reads TGTGCCAGCAGCTTAGCTCCTCAGCCCCAGCATTTT. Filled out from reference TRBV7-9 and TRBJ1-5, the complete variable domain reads DTGVSQNPRHKITKRGQNVTFRCDPISEHNRLYWYRQTLGQGPEFLTYFQNEAQLEKSRLLSDRFSAERPKGSFSTLEIQRTEQGDSAMYLCASSLAPQPQHFGDGTRLSIL.

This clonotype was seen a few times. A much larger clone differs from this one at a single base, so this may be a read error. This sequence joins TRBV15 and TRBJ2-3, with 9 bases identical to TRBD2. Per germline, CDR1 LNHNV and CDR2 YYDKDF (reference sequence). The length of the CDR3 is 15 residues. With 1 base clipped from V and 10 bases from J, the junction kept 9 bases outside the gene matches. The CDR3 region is CATSRGGGGSHAQYF. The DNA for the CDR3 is TGTGCCACCAGCAGAGGCGGGGGGGGTTCCCATGCGCAGTATTTT.

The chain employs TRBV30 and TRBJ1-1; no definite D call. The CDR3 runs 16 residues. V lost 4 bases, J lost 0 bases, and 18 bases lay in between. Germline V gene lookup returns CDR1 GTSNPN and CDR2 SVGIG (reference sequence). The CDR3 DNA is TGTGCCTGGACCCTAAAGGGTGCCAGGATGAACACTGAAGCTTTCTTT. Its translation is CAWTLKGARMNTEAFF.

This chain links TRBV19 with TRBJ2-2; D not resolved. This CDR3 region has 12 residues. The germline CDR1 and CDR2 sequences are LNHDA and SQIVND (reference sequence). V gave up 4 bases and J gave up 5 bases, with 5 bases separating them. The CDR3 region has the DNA TGTGCCAGTAGTACCCGTACCGGGGAGCTGTTTTTT. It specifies CASSTRTGELFF.

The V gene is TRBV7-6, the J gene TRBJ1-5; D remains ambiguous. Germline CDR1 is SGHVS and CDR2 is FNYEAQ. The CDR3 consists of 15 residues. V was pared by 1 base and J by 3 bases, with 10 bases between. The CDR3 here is CASSLDPGLNQPQHF. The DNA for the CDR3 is TGTGCCAGCAGCTTAGATCCGGGCCTCAATCAGCCCCAGCATTTT.

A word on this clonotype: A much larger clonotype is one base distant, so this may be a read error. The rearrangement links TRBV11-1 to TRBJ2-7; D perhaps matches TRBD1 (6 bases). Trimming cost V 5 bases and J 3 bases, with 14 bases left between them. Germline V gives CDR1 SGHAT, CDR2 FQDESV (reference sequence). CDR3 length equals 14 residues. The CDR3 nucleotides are TGTGCCAGCAGCAAGACCGGACAGAGCTACGAGCAGTACTTC. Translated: CASSKTGQSYEQYF.

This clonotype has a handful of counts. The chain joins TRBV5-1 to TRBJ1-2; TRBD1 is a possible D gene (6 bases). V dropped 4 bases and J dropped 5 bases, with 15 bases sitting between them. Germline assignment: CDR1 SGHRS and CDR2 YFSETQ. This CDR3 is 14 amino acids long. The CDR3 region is CASSIVQGGYGYTF. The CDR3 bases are TGCGCCAGCAGCATCGTACAGGGCGGTTATGGCTACACCTTC.

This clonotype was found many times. The CDR3 sequence is CASSEAALAGTSYEQYF. The CDR3 coding sequence is TGTGCCAGCAGTGAAGCGGCCTTAGCGGGGACTTCCTACGAGCAGTACTTC. V and J are TRBV6-1 and TRBJ2-7, with 8 bases that match TRBD2. The ends lost 0 bases at V and 1 base at J; junction bases unmatched: 8. CDR1 MNHNS and CDR2 SASEGT come from the germline V gene. The CDR3 covers 17 residues.

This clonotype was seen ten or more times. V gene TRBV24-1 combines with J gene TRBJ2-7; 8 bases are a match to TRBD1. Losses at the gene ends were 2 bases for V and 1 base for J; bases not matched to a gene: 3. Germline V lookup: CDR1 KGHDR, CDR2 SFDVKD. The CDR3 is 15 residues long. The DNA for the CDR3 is TGTGCCACCAGTGATTCAGGGGGCGCGTCCTACGAGCAGTACTTC. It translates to CATSDSGGASYEQYF.

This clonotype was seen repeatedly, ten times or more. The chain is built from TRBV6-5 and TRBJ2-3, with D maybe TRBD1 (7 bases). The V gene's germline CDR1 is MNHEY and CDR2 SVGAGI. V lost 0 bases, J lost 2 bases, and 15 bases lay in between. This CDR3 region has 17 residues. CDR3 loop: CASSYSGQGGYTDTQYF. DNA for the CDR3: TGTGCCAGCAGTTACTCTGGGCAGGGGGGATACACAGATACGCAGTATTTT.

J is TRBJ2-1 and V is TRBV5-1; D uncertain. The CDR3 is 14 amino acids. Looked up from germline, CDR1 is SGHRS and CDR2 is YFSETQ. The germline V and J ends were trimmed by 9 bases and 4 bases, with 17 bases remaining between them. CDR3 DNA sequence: TGCGCCACCACACTGGCGCCCGATTACAATGAGCAGTTCTTC. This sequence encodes CATTLAPDYNEQFF.

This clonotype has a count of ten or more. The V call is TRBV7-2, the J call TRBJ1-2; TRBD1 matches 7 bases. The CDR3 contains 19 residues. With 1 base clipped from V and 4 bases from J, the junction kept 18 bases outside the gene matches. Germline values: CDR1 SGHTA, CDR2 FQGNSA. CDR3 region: CASSLEGPGAGGTGYGYTF. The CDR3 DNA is TGTGCCAGCAGCTTAGAGGGTCCGGGGGCAGGGGGTACGGGCTATGGCTACACCTTC.

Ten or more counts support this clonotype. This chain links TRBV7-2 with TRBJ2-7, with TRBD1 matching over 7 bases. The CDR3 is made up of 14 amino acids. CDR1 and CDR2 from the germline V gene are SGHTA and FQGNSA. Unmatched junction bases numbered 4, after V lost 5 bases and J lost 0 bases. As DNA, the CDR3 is TGTGCCAGCAGCCAGACAGGGCGCTCCTACGAGCAGTACTTC. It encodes CASSQTGRSYEQYF.

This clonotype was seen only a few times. This CDR3 reads CASRSTGASGVLYNEQFF. CDR3 sequence (DNA): TGTGCCAGCAGGTCTACTGGTGCTAGCGGGGTTCTATACAATGAGCAGTTCTTC. The chain couples TRBV28 to TRBJ2-1; 9 nucleotides line up with TRBD2. This CDR3 spans 18 amino acids. CDR1 and CDR2 (germline): MDHEN, SYDVKM. Trimming at V came to 6 bases and at J to 4 bases, leaving 16 bases not matched to a gene.

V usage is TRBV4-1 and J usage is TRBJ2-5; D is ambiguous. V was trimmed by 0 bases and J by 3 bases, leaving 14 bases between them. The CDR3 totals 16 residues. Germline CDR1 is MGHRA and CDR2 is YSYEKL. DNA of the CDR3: TGCGCCAGCAGCCAAGATATCCGGCCGACCAAAGAGACCCAGTACTTC. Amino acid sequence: CASSQDIRPTKETQYF.